The clone carrying this T cell receptor beta chain was seen once. The data originate from a study of blood T cell repertoires in COVID-19. Turning to the study itself: Samples representing acute and convalescent COVID-19 were sourced from the United States, Italy and Spain. Sources were T cells, B-cell-depleted T cells, or PBMCs; the material itself was cDNA or gDNA.

As processed by the authors: Scientists estimated how many nucleated cells there were by amplifying reference gene primers. The table came from immunoSEQ multiplex PCR; TCRdb's copy has only in-frame clones and leaves some out. That table furnishes V, J and clone size, whereas the DNA furnished D and trimming. The profile covers about 200,000 clones, with 89% appearing a single time and about 6.3% taken by the ten largest. J lost 4 bases, V lost 4 bases, and 14 bases had no gene match. This CDR3 spans 17 amino acids. Per germline, CDR1 MNHNS and CDR2 SASEGT. Sequenced input: peripheral blood. The receptor's source is a man between 60 and 75 years old who had recovered from COVID-19. The J gene is TRBJ1-2, the V gene TRBV6-1, with TRBD1 identical over 8 bases. The chain's CDR3 is CASSVGSGGLASYGYTF. CDR3 DNA: TGTGCCAGCAGTGTTGGGTCAGGGGGCCTCGCCTCCTATGGCTACACCTTC.